This T cell receptor beta chain is from a study of regulatory T cells in long-lasting Graves disease. Overall study findings and caveats: Authors noted too few samples as a limitation. Persistent disease exhibited a predilection for TRBV28, TRBJ1-2 and TRBJ2-5.

This clonotype was counted at least ten times. Its antigen is currently unknown. The ends lost 0 bases at V and 2 bases at J; junction bases unmatched: 5. The CDR3 has 16 amino acids. Germline V gives CDR1 MGHRA, CDR2 YSYEKL. Time point reported: newly diagnosed GD, antithyroid drugs for less than 3 months. RNA from PBMCs was the source of the TCR library. An endocrinology unit in Xi'an, China, supplied the patients. Staff took around 8.6 milliliters of peripheral blood and put it into EDTA tubes. Libraries of TCR beta came from iRepertoire HTBI primers plus Arm-PCR of CDR3 regions. TCRdb processed the multiplex PCR reads anew with MiXCR; each CDR3 protein has one entry. In the table there are 200,000 to 250,000 distinct CDR3 sequences, around 20% of which are singletons.

This TCR was recovered from a female donor with Graves disease. The gene calls are TRBV4-1 and TRBJ2-7; 9 positions agree with TRBD1. The sequenced sample was peripheral blood mononuclear cells (PBMCs), obtained at new diagnosis, from a patient treated with antithyroid drugs. The CDR3 bases are TGCGCCAGCAGCCAAGAACGTGGACAGGGGACCTACGAGCAGTACTTC. This encodes CASSQERGQGTYEQYF.